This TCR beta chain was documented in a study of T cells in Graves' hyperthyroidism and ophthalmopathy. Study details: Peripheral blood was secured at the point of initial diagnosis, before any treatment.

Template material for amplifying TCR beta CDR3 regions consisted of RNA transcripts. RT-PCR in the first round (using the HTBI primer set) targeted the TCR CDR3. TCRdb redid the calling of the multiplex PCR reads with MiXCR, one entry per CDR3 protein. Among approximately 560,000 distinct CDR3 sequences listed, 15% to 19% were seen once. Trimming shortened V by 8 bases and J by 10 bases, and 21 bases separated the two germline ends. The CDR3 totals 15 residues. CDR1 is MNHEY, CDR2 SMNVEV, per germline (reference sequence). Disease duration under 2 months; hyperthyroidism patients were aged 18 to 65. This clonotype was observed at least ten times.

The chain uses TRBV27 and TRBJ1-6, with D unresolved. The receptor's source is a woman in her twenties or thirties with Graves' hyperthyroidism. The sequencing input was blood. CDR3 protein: CASSRGVLGESPLHF. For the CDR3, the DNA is TGTGCCAGCTCGCGTGGGGTGTTGGGAGAGTCACCCCTCCACTTT.